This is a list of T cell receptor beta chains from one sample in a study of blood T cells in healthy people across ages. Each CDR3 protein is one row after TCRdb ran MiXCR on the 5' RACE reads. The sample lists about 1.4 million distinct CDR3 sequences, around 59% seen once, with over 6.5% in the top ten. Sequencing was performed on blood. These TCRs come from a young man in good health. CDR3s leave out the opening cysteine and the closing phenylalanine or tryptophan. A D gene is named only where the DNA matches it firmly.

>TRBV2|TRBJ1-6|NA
ASNTGHNNSPLH
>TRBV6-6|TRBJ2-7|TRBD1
ASRRDSFTYEQY
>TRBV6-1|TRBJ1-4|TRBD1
ASSGEQGVGEKLF
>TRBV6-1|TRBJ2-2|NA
ASRPSGVPGELF
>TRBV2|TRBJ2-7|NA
ASSEPDSPDSYEQY
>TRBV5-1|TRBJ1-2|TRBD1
ASSPTGEANYGYT
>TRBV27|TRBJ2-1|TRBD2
ASSLREGNEQF
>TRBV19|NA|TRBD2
ASSGLAAVETQY
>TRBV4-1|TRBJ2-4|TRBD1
ASSPPGTADERY
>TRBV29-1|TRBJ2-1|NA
SVEWRGLYKEQF
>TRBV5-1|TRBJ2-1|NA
ASSTAKPGEQF
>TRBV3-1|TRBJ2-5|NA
ASDQGRETQY
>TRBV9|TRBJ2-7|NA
ASSVGWGEYEQY
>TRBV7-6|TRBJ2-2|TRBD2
ASSQSLGLAGVTGELF
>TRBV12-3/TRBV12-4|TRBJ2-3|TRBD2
ASSFAGGPDTQY
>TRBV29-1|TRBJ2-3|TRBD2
SVPPLPSGSTDTQY
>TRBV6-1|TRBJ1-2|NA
ASSDTGTGYT
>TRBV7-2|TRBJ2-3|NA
ASSLVQFTDTQY
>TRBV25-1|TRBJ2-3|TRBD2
ASSEYRGLAGESDTQY
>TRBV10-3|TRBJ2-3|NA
AISGGAPDTQY
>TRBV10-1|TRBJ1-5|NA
ASRPTYRVPQH
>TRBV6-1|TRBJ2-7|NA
ASSDTYRDTTYEQY
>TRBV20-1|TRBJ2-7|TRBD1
SANDRAYEQY
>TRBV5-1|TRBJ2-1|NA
ASSVHGPADEQF
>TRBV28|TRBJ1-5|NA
ASSTTGGPFNQPQH
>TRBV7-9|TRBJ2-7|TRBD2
ASSSRGGTYNEQY
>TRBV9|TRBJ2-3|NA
ASSTPLDPTTDTQY